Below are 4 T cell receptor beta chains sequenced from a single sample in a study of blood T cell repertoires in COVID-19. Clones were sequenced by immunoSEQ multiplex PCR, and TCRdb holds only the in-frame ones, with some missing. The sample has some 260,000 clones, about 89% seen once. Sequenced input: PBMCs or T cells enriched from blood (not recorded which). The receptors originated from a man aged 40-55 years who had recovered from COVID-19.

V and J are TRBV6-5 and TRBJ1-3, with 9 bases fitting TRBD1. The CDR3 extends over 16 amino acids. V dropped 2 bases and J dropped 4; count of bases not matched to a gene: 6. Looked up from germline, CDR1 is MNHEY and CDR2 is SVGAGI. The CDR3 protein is CASSYRDRVAGNTIYF. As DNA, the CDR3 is TGTGCCAGCAGTTACCGGGACAGGGTAGCAGGAAACACCATATATTTT.

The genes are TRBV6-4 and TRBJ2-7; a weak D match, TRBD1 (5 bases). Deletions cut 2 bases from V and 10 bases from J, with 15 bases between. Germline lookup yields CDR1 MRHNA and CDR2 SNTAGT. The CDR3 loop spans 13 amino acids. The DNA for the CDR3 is TGTGCCAGCAGTGACATGGCAGGGATGGAACAGTACTTC. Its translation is CASSDMAGMEQYF.

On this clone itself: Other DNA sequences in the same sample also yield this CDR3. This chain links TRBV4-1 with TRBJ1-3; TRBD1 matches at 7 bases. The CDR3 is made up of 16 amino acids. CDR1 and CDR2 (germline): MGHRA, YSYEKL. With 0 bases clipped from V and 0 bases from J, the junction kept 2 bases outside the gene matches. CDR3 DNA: TGCGCCAGCAGCCAAGATGACAGGGTCTCTGGAAACACCATATATTTT. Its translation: CASSQDDRVSGNTIYF.

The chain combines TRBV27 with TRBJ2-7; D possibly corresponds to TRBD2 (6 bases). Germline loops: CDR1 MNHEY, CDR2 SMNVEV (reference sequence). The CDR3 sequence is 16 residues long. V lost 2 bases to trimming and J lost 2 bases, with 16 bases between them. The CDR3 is CASSLVMPGETYEQYF. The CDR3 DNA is TGTGCCAGCAGTTTAGTAATGCCGGGGGAAACCTACGAGCAGTACTTC.